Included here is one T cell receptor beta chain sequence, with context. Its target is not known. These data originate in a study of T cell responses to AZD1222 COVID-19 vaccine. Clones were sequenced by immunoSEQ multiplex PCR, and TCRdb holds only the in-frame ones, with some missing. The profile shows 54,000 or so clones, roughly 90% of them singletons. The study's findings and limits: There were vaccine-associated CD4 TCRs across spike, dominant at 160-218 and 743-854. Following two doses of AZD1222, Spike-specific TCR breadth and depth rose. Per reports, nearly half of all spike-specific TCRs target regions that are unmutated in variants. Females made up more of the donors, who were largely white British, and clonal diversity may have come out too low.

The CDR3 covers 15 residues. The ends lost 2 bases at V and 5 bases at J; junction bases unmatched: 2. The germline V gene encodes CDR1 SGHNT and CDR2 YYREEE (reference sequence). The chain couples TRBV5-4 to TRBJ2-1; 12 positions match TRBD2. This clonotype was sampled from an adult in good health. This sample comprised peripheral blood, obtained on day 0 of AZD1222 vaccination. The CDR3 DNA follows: TGTGCCAGCAGCTTCCTAGCGGGAGGGAACAATGAGCAGTTCTTC. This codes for CASSFLAGGNNEQFF.